A selection of T cell receptor beta chains follows, all from one sample in a study of graft-versus-host responses after intestinal transplantation. Measured with immunoSEQ multiplex PCR; TCRdb has only the in-frame clones, and not every one. The sample carries fewer than 100,000 clones, about 84% recorded once. The sample was PBMCs, taken 255 days after intestinal transplant. The origin of the receptors is a human patient who received an intestinal transplant, so some T cells may come from the graft donor. The CDR3 runs from the conserved cysteine through the conserved F or W. The D gene is left open where the match is weak. The listing skips clone size in some rows; elsewhere it reads once, few, many or a size class.

clone size	J gene	V gene	D gene	CDR3 protein	CDR3 DNA
-	TRBJ2-2	TRBV4-1	TRBD2	CASSPGPSGGVSGELFF	TGCGCCAGCAGCCCCGGCCCTAGCGGGGGGGTTTCCGGGGAGCTGTTTTTT
once	TRBJ1-1	TRBV29-1	-	CSVSTGLSTEAFF	TGCAGCGTGAGTACAGGGTTATCCACTGAAGCTTTCTTT
-	TRBJ2-2	TRBV6-5	-	CASRPLALNTGELFF	TGTGCCAGCAGGCCCCTAGCGCTGAACACCGGGGAGCTGTTTTTT
-	TRBJ2-7	TRBV27	TRBD2	CASSLSRGSEQYF	TGTGCCAGCAGTTTATCGCGGGGGAGCGAGCAGTACTTC
-	TRBJ2-7	TRBV7-2	-	CASSLGGGPTYEQYF	TGTGCCAGCAGCTTAGGCGGGGGCCCGACCTACGAGCAGTACTTC
once	TRBJ2-5	TRBV7-2	-	CASSLEGLGQETQYF	TGTGCCAGCAGCTTAGAAGGCCTGGGCCAAGAGACCCAGTACTTC
-	TRBJ1-2	TRBV4-2	-	CASSQTISGNYGYTF	TGTGCCAGCAGCCAAACGATCTCGGGGAACTATGGCTACACCTTC
-	TRBJ2-2	TRBV5-4	TRBD1	CASSWGQDNTGELFF	TGTGCCAGCAGCTGGGGACAGGACAACACCGGGGAGCTGTTTTTT
-	TRBJ2-7	TRBV28	-	CASSLIRAGLHEQYF	TGTGCCAGCAGTCTTATTCGGGCAGGGTTGCACGAGCAGTACTTC
-	TRBJ1-1	TRBV27	-	CASSALWNTEAFF	TGTGCCAGCAGTGCCCTTTGGAACACTGAAGCTTTCTTT
-	TRBJ2-1	TRBV14	TRBD2	CASSVFSGRAYNEQFF	TGTGCCAGCAGCGTTTTTAGCGGGAGGGCCTACAATGAGCAGTTCTTC
-	TRBJ2-1	TRBV4-1	-	CASSWGVANEQFF	TGCGCCAGCAGCTGGGGGGTTGCCAATGAGCAGTTCTTC
-	TRBJ2-4	TRBV28	-	CASSLTEAANIQYF	TGTGCCAGCAGTTTAACCGAGGCTGCCAACATTCAGTACTTC
-	TRBJ2-5	TRBV19	-	CASSVGGMRETQYF	TGTGCCAGTAGTGTCGGGGGTATGAGGGAGACCCAGTACTTC
-	TRBJ1-5	TRBV6-9	-	CARRRATSNQPQHF	TGTGCCAGAAGGAGGGCCACTAGCAATCAGCCCCAGCATTTT
-	TRBJ2-5	TRBV6-5	TRBD1	CASSKEQGAGETQYF	TGTGCCAGCAGTAAAGAACAGGGGGCGGGAGAGACCCAGTACTTC
-	TRBJ2-1	TRBV18	-	CASSPQNGTLIEQFF	TGTGCCAGCTCACCACAGAACGGGACCCTCATTGAGCAGTTCTTC